This note documents a single T cell receptor beta chain sequence. The antigen is not known. Sorting that relied on CD45RO/CCR7/CD25/CD127/CD95/CD27 yielded CD4+ naive, central memory, regulatory and stem cell-like memory cells. The authors reverse transcribed all of the isolated RNA, so sequencing captured expressed TCRB transcripts. Repertoires were generated with immunoSEQ multiplex PCR, while TCRdb's copy carries only in-frame clones and drops some. The sample records approximately 260,000 clones, around 25% being singletons. This sample is drawn from a study of beta chain features in type 1 diabetes. Study-wide results and limits: The naive, central memory and Treg TCRB repertoires looked more alike in patients than they did in healthy donors. For Type 1 diabetes patients, all four CD4+ subsets carried TCRB CDR3s that were moderately but significantly shorter.

Trimming shortened V by 4 bases and J by 3 bases, and 15 bases separated the two germline ends. This CDR3 has 15 residues. Germline CDR1 is MNHEY and CDR2 is SMNVEV (reference sequence). The sequence was obtained from a woman aged 25 to 39 with type 1 diabetes. J is TRBJ2-5 and V is TRBV27; possibly TRBD2 for D (6 bases). The material sequenced was naive CD4+ T cells from blood. Written as DNA, the CDR3 is TGTGCCAGCAGTTCCCACGGGACTCCCGAAGAGACCCAGTACTTC. It specifies CASSSHGTPEETQYF.